The 30 T cell receptor beta chains below all came from one sample that was sequenced in a study of OX40 agonist ivuxolimab in advanced cancers. Repertoires were generated with immunoSEQ multiplex PCR, while TCRdb's copy carries only in-frame clones and drops some. This sample has 40,000 to 45,000 clones, with approximately 90% found just once. The sequencing used CD4+ or CD8+ T cells sorted from blood, collected in a trial of the OX40 agonist ivuxolimab. These receptors were collected from an adult with an advanced solid tumor such as melanoma, head and neck, liver or kidney cancer.

The CDR3 sequence: CASSLEAAEAYEQYF. In nucleotides, the CDR3 is TGTGCCAGCAGCTTAGAGGCAGCAGAAGCCTACGAGCAGTACTTC. This chain uses TRBV7-9 with TRBJ2-7, with unresolved D. The V and J ends lost 1 base and 2 bases respectively, with 12 bases between them. The CDR3 extends over 15 amino acids. Germline CDR1 reads SEHNR; CDR2 reads FQNEAQ (reference sequence). Using reference TRBV7-9 and TRBJ2-7 for the parts outside the CDR3, the full variable domain is DTGVSQNPRHKITKRGQNVTFRCDPISEHNRLYWYRQTLGQGPEFLTYFQNEAQLEKSRLLSDRFSAERPKGSFSTLEIQRTEQGDSAMYLCASSLEAAEAYEQYFGPGTRLTVT.

This chain links TRBV2 with TRBJ1-4; D is uncertain. Germline lookup yields CDR1 SNHLY and CDR2 FYNNEI. The ends were cut back, 3 bases at V and 5 bases at J, with 16 bases in the middle. CDR3 length equals 16 residues. The CDR3 spells CASSDRSGRLNEKLFF. For the CDR3, the DNA is TGTGCCAGCAGTGACCGGTCGGGGAGGCTAAATGAAAAACTGTTTTTT.

This chain connects TRBV7-9 to TRBJ1-1; D is undetermined. CDR1 is SEHNR, CDR2 FQNEAQ, per germline (reference sequence). Trimming removed 5 bases at V and 10 bases at J, with 14 bases between. The CDR3 spans 12 residues. The CDR3 loop reads CASSPEIGGAFF. Written as DNA, the CDR3 is TGTGCCAGCAGCCCAGAGATCGGTGGAGCTTTCTTT. Looking up the rest from reference TRBV7-9 and TRBJ1-1 gives the full variable domain: DTGVSQNPRHKITKRGQNVTFRCDPISEHNRLYWYRQTLGQGPEFLTYFQNEAQLEKSRLLSDRFSAERPKGSFSTLEIQRTEQGDSAMYLCASSPEIGGAFFGQGTRLTVV.

V gene TRBV29-1 combines with J gene TRBJ2-3; 12 bases map to TRBD2. J gave up 2 bases and V 6 bases, and 9 bases lay outside the gene matches. The CDR3 is 16 amino acids. Germline V gives CDR1 SQVTM, CDR2 ANQGSEA. CDR3 nucleotides: TGCAGCGTCGAAAGACTAGCGGGAGTCGTCACAGATACGCAGTATTTT. It is translated as CSVERLAGVVTDTQYF.

This chain joins TRBV9 and TRBJ1-6; perhaps TRBD1 as D (5 bases). Germline lookup yields CDR1 SGDLS and CDR2 YYNGEE. The CDR3 sequence is 15 residues long. V was cut by 0 bases and J by 10 bases, with 14 bases left in between. DNA of the CDR3: TGTGCCAGCAGCGTAGGAGCAGGGTGGTCCTCACCCCTCCACTTT. It specifies CASSVGAGWSSPLHF. Supplemented by reference TRBV9 and TRBJ1-6, the full variable domain reads DSGVTQTPKHLITATGQRVTLRCSPRSGDLSVYWYQQSLDQGLQFLIQYYNGEERAKGNILERFSAQQFPDLHSELNLSSLELGDSALYFCASSVGAGWSSPLHFGNGTRLTVT.

The V call is TRBV5-1, the J call TRBJ2-7; D is unresolved. In germline, CDR1 is SGHRS, CDR2 YFSETQ. V was cut by 3 bases and J by 1 base, with 2 bases left in between. CDR3 length equals 11 residues. Here the CDR3 DNA reads TGCGCCAGCAGCTCGTCCTACGAGCAGTACTTC. Translated: CASSSSYEQYF. Drawing the rest from reference TRBV5-1 and TRBJ2-7, the complete variable domain is KAGVTQTPRYLIKTRGQQVTLSCSPISGHRSVSWYQQTPGQGLQFLFEYFSETQRNKGNFPGRFSGRQFSNSRSEMNVSTLELGDSALYLCASSSSYEQYFGPGTRLTVT.

V gene TRBV7-3 combines with J gene TRBJ1-1; 7 bases agree with TRBD1. Germline trimming cut 5 bases from V and 0 bases from J; bases unmatched to any gene: 6. The CDR3 length is 15 residues. The germline V gene has CDR1 SGHTA and CDR2 FQGTGA. CDR3 DNA sequence: TGTGCCAGCAGCCTCCAGGGGGGCATGAACACTGAAGCTTTCTTT. This translates into CASSLQGGMNTEAFF.

V and J are TRBV19 and TRBJ2-2; possibly TRBD1 for D (5 bases). The CDR3 length is 16 residues. The germline V gene has CDR1 LNHDA and CDR2 SQIVND (reference sequence). Trimming removed 1 base at V and 6 bases at J, with 15 bases between. The CDR3 is CASSIGGAGSAGELFF. DNA for the CDR3: TGTGCCAGTAGTATAGGTGGGGCAGGGTCCGCCGGGGAGCTGTTTTTT.

The V and J genes are TRBV7-2 and TRBJ1-5; D call uncertain. With 5 bases removed from V and 0 bases from J, the gap between germline ends came to 11 bases. Germline CDR1 SGHTA, CDR2 FQGNSA. There are 15 residues in the CDR3. This CDR3 is CASSGIGRSNQPQHF. The CDR3 DNA sequence: TGTGCCAGCAGCGGGATTGGACGTAGCAATCAGCCCCAGCATTTT.

The genes are TRBV23-1 and TRBJ2-5, with D perhaps TRBD1 or TRBD2 (5 bases each). TRBV23-1 is an ORF; its function is uncertain. This CDR3 comprises 14 residues. Trimming stripped 10 bases from V and 2 bases from J, with 17 bases between. Here the CDR3 DNA reads TGCGCCACCTCGGGACGAATAATTCAAGAGACCCAGTACTTC. This encodes CATSGRIIQETQYF.

In DNA form, the CDR3 reads TGTGCCAGCAGCTCCCAAGCGGGTGAGCAGTTCTTC. Residues: CASSSQAGEQFF. The rearrangement joins TRBV11-3 to TRBJ2-1, with D possibly being TRBD2 (6 bases). The CDR3 runs 12 residues. With 4 bases removed from V and 9 bases from J, the gap between germline ends came to 10 bases. Germline V gene sequence: CDR1 SGHNT, CDR2 YENEEA. The entire variable domain, with the rest obtained from reference TRBV11-3 and TRBJ2-1, is as follows: EAGVVQSPRYKIIEKKQPVAFWCNPISGHNTLYWYLQNLGQGPELLIRYENEEAVDDSQLPKDRFSAERLKGVDSTLKIQPAELGDSAVYLCASSSQAGEQFFGPGTRLTVL.

The chain uses TRBV19 and TRBJ1-2; D gene uncertain. The CDR3 runs to 12 residues. Per the germline V gene, CDR1 is LNHDA and CDR2 is SQIVND (reference sequence). Trimming shortened V by 5 bases and J by 7 bases, and 11 bases separated the two germline ends. The CDR3 DNA follows: TGTGCCAGTAGTCCCACCAGAAGTGGCTACACCTTC. It encodes CASSPTRSGYTF.

The chain combines TRBV7-9 with TRBJ1-1, with D perhaps TRBD1 (5 bases). Trimming removed 6 bases at V and 5 bases at J, with 16 bases between. The CDR3 covers 14 residues. The V gene's germline CDR1 is SEHNR and CDR2 FQNEAQ (reference sequence). The CDR3 sequence: CASSPRDQGTEAFF. The DNA of the CDR3 is TGTGCCAGCAGTCCAAGGGACCAGGGTACTGAAGCTTTCTTT.

V is TRBV30 and J is TRBJ2-1; D remains unclear. The germline gives CDR1 GTSNPN, CDR2 SVGIG (reference sequence). The CDR3 runs to 13 residues. V was pared by 0 bases and J by 8 bases, with 11 bases between. Here the CDR3 reads CAWSVRLSDEQFF. The CDR3 coding sequence is TGTGCCTGGAGTGTACGGCTTTCGGATGAGCAGTTCTTC.

This chain joins TRBV2 and TRBJ2-4, with D perhaps matching TRBD2 (5 bases). The CDR3 length is 17 residues. The germline V and J ends were trimmed by 1 base and 0 bases, with 13 bases remaining between them. Germline V gene data show CDR1 as SNHLY and CDR2 as FYNNEI. The CDR3 nucleotides are TGTGCCAGCAGTGAAGATGCAGGAGGAGTAGCCAAAAACATTCAGTACTTC. It is translated as CASSEDAGGVAKNIQYF.

This clone was seen only once. V and J are TRBV5-4 and TRBJ2-7, with D tentatively TRBD1 (6 bases). The germline gives CDR1 SGHNT, CDR2 YYREEE (reference sequence). The length of the CDR3 is 12 residues. V dropped 3 bases and J dropped 7 bases, with 11 bases sitting between them. The CDR3 reads CASSSEGGEQYF. In nucleotides, the CDR3 is TGTGCCAGCAGCTCCGAAGGGGGAGAGCAGTACTTC.

In this sample, this clone turned up a few times. The chain combines TRBV18 with TRBJ1-5; no firm D call. Trimming cost V 2 bases and J 0 bases, with 8 bases left between them. Germline CDR1 reads KGHSH; CDR2 reads LQKENI. The CDR3 sequence is 15 residues long. Here the CDR3 reads CASSPFQDSNQPQHF. The CDR3 bases are TGTGCCAGCTCACCATTTCAGGATAGCAATCAGCCCCAGCATTTT.

V gene TRBV5-5 combines with J gene TRBJ1-2, with 10 nucleotides matching TRBD1. The CDR3 runs to 15 residues. The V gene end was trimmed by 1 base and the J gene end by 2 bases; junction bases not matched to a gene: 2. Germline V lookup: CDR1 SGHKS, CDR2 YYEKEE (reference sequence). The CDR3 nucleotides read TGTGCCAGCAGCTTGATGACAGGGGGCAACTATGGCTACACCTTC. This encodes CASSLMTGGNYGYTF.

This clone was seen only once. The chain employs TRBV5-1 and TRBJ2-1; possible D gene TRBD2, 5 bases. The V and J ends lost 0 bases and 6 bases respectively, with 13 bases between them. Germline V gene data show CDR1 as SGHRS and CDR2 as YFSETQ. The length of the CDR3 is 15 residues. This CDR3 is CASSLVVASSNEQFF. The CDR3 DNA is TGCGCCAGCAGCTTGGTCGTAGCGAGTTCCAATGAGCAGTTCTTC.

V usage is TRBV7-9 and J usage is TRBJ2-5; TRBD1 aligns across 11 bases. Germline CDR1 and CDR2: SEHNR and FQNEAQ (reference sequence). V was pared by 4 bases and J by 6 bases, with 10 bases of the junction left unmatched. This CDR3 is 16 amino acids long. CDR3 in amino acids: CASSSAGTGGFKTQYF. The CDR3 DNA is TGTGCCAGCAGCTCGGCCGGGACAGGGGGTTTTAAGACCCAGTACTTC.

The chain combines TRBV5-1 with TRBJ2-5; the D gene is possibly TRBD2 (7 bases). CDR1 is SGHRS, CDR2 YFSETQ, per germline. There are 15 residues in the CDR3. The V and J ends lost 0 bases and 6 bases respectively, with 15 bases between them. CDR3 nucleotide sequence: TGCGCCAGCAGCTTGGTCCCGCGGGGGCTACAGACCCAGTACTTC. It specifies CASSLVPRGLQTQYF.

The chain recombines TRBV5-1 with TRBJ2-1, with D maybe TRBD2 (6 bases). There are 14 residues in the CDR3. Trimming pared 0 bases from V and 5 bases from J, leaving 9 bases between. The germline gives CDR1 SGHRS, CDR2 YFSETQ. The CDR3 bases are TGCGCCAGCAGCTTGGGAGCGGGCCACAATGAGCAGTTCTTC. Encoded protein: CASSLGAGHNEQFF. Variable domain in full (rest from reference TRBV5-1 and TRBJ2-1): KAGVTQTPRYLIKTRGQQVTLSCSPISGHRSVSWYQQTPGQGLQFLFEYFSETQRNKGNFPGRFSGRQFSNSRSEMNVSTLELGDSALYLCASSLGAGHNEQFFGPGTRLTVL.

The chain recombines TRBV11-3 with TRBJ2-1; 12 positions match TRBD2. This CDR3 is built from 16 residues. The germline CDR1 and CDR2 sequences are SGHNT and YENEEA. The V segment lost 1 base and the J segment 8 bases; nucleotides outside the gene matches: 6. DNA for the CDR3: TGTGCCAGCAGCTTAGGGCTAGCGGGAGGGCCCGATGAGCAGTTCTTC. Its translation is CASSLGLAGGPDEQFF.

This clone occurred a few times. This chain joins TRBV28 and TRBJ1-2; the D is unclear. Germline-derived CDR1 and CDR2 are MDHEN and SYDVKM. Trimming removed 2 bases at V and 8 bases at J, with 6 bases between. The CDR3 has 11 residues. The CDR3 sequence: CASSLAGGYTF. CDR3 nucleotides: TGTGCCAGCAGTTTAGCGGGAGGCTACACCTTC.

V is TRBV28 and J is TRBJ2-5, with TRBD2 matching 14 bases. There are 19 residues in the CDR3. The ends lost 5 bases at V and 4 bases at J; junction bases unmatched: 15. The V gene's germline CDR1 is MDHEN and CDR2 SYDVKM. CDR3 DNA sequence: TGTGCCAGCAGTCCAGGGACTAGCGGGAGATACCTGGTGGGAGAGACCCAGTACTTC. Translated, it gives CASSPGTSGRYLVGETQYF.

This clone was detected only once. The chain is built from TRBV7-2 and TRBJ2-7; TRBD2 matches 8 bases. The CDR3 runs to 16 residues. Germline V lookup: CDR1 SGHTA, CDR2 FQGNSA. After removal of 4 bases from V and 3 bases from J, the junction contained 11 bases not matched to a gene. CDR3 amino acids: CASSSPRLAPNYEQYF. CDR3 sequence (DNA): TGTGCCAGCAGCTCACCCCGACTAGCGCCCAACTACGAGCAGTACTTC.

The V gene is TRBV19, the J gene TRBJ1-5, with TRBD1 as a possible D gene (5 bases). V dropped 4 bases and J dropped 9 bases, with 25 bases sitting between them. The CDR3 extends over 17 amino acids. Germline-derived CDR1 and CDR2 are LNHDA and SQIVND (reference sequence). CDR3 bases: TGTGCCAGTAGTACAGACCCTGTCGGGGGACGGTACGGGCCCCAGCATTTT. It yields the protein CASSTDPVGGRYGPQHF.

The V gene is TRBV5-4, the J gene TRBJ1-1; TRBD1 is a possible D gene (6 bases). V gave up 6 bases and J gave up 0 bases, with 18 bases separating them. CDR1 SGHNT and CDR2 YYREEE come from the germline V gene (reference sequence). The CDR3 runs to 16 residues. The DNA for the CDR3 is TGTGCCAGCACCGCCGGCGGGGGGGCGGTGAACACTGAAGCTTTCTTT. Translated: CASTAGGGAVNTEAFF.

V is TRBV30 and J is TRBJ1-2; D remains unclear. V was pared by 4 bases and J by 2 bases, with 14 bases between. The CDR3 contains 14 residues. Germline V CDR1 and CDR2: GTSNPN, SVGIG (reference sequence). The CDR3 nucleotides read TGTGCCTGGAAGGCGGGGAGTTCCAACTATGGCTACACCTTC. Encoded protein: CAWKAGSSNYGYTF.

The CDR3: CASSVETSGEKLFF. The CDR3, as DNA: TGTGCCAGCAGCGTAGAAACCTCTGGTGAAAAACTGTTTTTT. The chain carries TRBV9 and TRBJ1-4; D ambiguous. Germline assignment: CDR1 SGDLS and CDR2 YYNGEE. The germline V and J ends were trimmed by 0 bases and 7 bases, with 10 bases remaining between them. The length of the CDR3 is 14 residues.